This TCR beta chain emerged from a study of blood T cell repertoires in COVID-19. This clone was recorded once. Germline trimming cut 4 bases from V and 8 bases from J; bases unmatched to any gene: 4. The CDR3 covers 13 residues. Germline values: CDR1 SNHLY, CDR2 FYNNEI. Authors' processing steps: Amplifying reference gene primers gave estimates of nucleated cell counts. Profiling relied on immunoSEQ multiplex PCR, and the TCRdb table lists in-frame clones only, not all of them. Clone size and the V and J calls come from that table; the DNA yielded D and trimming. The table has 250,000 to 350,000 clones, about 91% seen once.

Sequenced input: peripheral blood. This receptor was taken from a woman aged 60-75 years with acute or convalescent COVID-19. This chain joins TRBV2 and TRBJ1-5; 8 positions match TRBD1. The CDR3 sequence is CASSGQGREPQHF. The DNA for the CDR3 is TGTGCCAGCAGTGGACAGGGGAGGGAGCCCCAGCATTTT.